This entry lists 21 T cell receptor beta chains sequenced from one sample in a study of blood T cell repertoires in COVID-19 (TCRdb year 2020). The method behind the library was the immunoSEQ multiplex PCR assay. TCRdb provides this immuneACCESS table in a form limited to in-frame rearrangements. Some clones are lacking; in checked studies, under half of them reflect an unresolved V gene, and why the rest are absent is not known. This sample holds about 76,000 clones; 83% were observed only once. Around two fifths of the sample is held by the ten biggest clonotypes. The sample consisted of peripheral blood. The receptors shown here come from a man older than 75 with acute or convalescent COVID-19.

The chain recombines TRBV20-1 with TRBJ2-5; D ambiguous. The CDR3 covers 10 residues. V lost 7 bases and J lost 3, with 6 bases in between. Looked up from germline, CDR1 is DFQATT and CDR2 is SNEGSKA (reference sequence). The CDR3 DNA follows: TGCAGTGGCGTTGAAGAGACCCAGTACTTC. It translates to CSGVEETQYF.

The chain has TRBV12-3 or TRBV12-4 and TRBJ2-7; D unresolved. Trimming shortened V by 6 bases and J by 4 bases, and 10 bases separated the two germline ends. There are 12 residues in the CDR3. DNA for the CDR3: TGTGCCAGCAGCTCCAGACAATACGAGCAGTACTTC. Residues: CASSSRQYEQYF.

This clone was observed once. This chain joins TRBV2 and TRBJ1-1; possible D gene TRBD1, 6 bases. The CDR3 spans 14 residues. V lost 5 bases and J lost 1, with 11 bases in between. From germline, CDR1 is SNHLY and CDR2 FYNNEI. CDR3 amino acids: CASSTGSGNTEAFF. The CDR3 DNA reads TGTGCCAGCAGTACAGGGAGTGGGAACACTGAAGCTTTCTTT. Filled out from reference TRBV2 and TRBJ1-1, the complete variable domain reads EPEVTQTPSHQVTQMGQEVILRCVPISNHLYFYWYRQILGQKVEFLVSFYNNEISEKSEIFDDQFSVERPDGSNFTLKIRSTKLEDSAMYFCASSTGSGNTEAFFGQGTRLTVV.

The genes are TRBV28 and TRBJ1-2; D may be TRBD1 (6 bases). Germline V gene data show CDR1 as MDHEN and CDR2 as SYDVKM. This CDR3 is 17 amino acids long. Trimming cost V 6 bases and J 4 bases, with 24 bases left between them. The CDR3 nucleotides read TGTGCCAGCAGCCACTATGGTAGGACAGACGAACGCTATGGCTACACCTTC. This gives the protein CASSHYGRTDERYGYTF.

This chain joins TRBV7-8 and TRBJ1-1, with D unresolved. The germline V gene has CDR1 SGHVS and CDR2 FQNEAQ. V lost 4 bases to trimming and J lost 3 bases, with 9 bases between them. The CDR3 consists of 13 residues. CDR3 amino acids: CASSSGRDTEAFF. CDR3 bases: TGTGCCAGCAGCTCGGGTCGAGACACTGAAGCTTTCTTT.

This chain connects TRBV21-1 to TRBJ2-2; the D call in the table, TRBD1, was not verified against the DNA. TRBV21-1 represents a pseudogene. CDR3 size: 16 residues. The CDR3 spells CASGSLDTPNTGELFF. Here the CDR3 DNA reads TGTGCCAGCGGGTCATTAGACACCCCGAACACCGGGGAGCTGTTTTTT.

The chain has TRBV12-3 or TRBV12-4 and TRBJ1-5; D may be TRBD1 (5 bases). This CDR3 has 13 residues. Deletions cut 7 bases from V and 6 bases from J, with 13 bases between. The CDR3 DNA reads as TGTGCCAGCAAAATCGACCAGGGTCAGCCCCAGCATTTT. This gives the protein CASKIDQGQPQHF.

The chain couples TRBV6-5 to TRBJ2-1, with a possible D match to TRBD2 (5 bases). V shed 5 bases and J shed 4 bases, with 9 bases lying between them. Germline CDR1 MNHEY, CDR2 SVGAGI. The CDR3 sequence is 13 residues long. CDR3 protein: CASSILEYNEQFF. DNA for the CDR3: TGTGCCAGCAGTATACTAGAGTACAATGAGCAGTTCTTC.

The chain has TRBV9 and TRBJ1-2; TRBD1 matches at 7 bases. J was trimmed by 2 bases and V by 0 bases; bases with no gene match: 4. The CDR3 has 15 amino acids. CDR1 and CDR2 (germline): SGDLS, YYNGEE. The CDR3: CASSVEEGANYGYTF. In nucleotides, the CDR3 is TGTGCCAGCAGCGTAGAAGAGGGGGCCAACTATGGCTACACCTTC.

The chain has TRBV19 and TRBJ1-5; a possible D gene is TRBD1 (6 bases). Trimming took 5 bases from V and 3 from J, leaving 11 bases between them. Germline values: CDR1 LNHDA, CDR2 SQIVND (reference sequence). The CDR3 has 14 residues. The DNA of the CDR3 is TGTGCCAGTAGTCTCCGGGACACCAATCAGCCCCAGCATTTT. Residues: CASSLRDTNQPQHF.

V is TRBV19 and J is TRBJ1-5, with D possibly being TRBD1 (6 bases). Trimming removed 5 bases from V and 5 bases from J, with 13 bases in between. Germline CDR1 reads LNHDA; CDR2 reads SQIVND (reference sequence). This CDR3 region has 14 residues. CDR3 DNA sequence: TGTGCCAGTAGTCAAAACAGGGTATATCAGCCCCAGCATTTT. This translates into CASSQNRVYQPQHF. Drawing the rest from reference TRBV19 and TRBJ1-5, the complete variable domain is DGGITQSPKYLFRKEGQNVTLSCEQNLNHDAMYWYRQDPGQGLRLIYYSQIVNDFQKGDIAEGYSVSREKKESFPLTVTSAQKNPTAFYLCASSQNRVYQPQHFGDGTRLSIL.

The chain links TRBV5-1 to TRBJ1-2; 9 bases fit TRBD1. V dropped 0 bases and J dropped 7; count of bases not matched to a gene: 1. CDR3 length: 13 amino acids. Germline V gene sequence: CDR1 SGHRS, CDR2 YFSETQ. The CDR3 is CASSLGGQGGYTF. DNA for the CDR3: TGCGCCAGCAGCTTGGGGGGACAGGGTGGCTACACCTTC.

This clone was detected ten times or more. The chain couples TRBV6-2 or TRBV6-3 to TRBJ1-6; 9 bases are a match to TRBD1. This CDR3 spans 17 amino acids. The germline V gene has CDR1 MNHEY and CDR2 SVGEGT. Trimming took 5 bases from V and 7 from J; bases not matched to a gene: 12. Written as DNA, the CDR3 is TGTGCCAGCAGTAGACTCCGGGACAGGGAAAGAAATTCACCCCTCCACTTT. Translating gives CASSRLRDRERNSPLHF.

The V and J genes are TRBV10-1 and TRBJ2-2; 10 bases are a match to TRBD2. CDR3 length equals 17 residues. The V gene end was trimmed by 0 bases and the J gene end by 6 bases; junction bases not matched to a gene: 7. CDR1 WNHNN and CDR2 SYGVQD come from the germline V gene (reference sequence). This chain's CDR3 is CASSESGLAGVSGELFF. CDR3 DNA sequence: TGCGCCAGCAGTGAGTCTGGGCTAGCGGGAGTTTCCGGGGAGCTGTTTTTT.

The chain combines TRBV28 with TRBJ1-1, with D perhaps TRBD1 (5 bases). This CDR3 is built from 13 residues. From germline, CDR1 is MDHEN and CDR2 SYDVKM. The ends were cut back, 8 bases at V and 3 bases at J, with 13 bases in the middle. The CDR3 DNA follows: TGTGCCAGCGGCAGGGTGGTCGACACTGAAGCTTTCTTT. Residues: CASGRVVDTEAFF.

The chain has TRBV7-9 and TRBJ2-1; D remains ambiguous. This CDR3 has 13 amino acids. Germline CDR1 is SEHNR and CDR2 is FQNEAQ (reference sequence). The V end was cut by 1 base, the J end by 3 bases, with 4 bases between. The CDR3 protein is CASSLELYNEQFF. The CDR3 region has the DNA TGTGCCAGCAGCTTAGAACTCTACAATGAGCAGTTCTTC.

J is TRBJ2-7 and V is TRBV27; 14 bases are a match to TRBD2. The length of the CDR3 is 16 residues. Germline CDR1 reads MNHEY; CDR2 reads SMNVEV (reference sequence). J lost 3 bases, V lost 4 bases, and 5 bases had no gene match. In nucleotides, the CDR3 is TGTGCCAGCAGTTATTCCGGGACTAGCGGGAGCTACGAGCAGTACTTC. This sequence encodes CASSYSGTSGSYEQYF.

The CDR3 DNA reads as TGCGCCAGCAGGCGAGGGCTTACGATGGGCGAGCAGTACTTC. As protein: CASRRGLTMGEQYF. This chain connects TRBV4-3 to TRBJ2-7; possibly TRBD2 for D (5 bases). The ends were cut back, 6 bases at V and 6 bases at J, with 18 bases in the middle. Germline lookup yields CDR1 LGHNA and CDR2 YSLEER. The CDR3 runs to 14 residues.

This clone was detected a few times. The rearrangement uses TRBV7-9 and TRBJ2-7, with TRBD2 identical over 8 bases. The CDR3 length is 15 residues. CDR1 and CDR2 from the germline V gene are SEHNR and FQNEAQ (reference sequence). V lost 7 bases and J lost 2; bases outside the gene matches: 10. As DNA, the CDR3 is TGTGCCAGCACCTCTCCCGGGACTAGACCCTACGAGCAGTACTTC. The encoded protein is CASTSPGTRPYEQYF. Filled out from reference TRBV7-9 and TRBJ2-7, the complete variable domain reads DTGVSQNPRHKITKRGQNVTFRCDPISEHNRLYWYRQTLGQGPEFLTYFQNEAQLEKSRLLSDRFSAERPKGSFSTLEIQRTEQGDSAMYLCASTSPGTRPYEQYFGPGTRLTVT.

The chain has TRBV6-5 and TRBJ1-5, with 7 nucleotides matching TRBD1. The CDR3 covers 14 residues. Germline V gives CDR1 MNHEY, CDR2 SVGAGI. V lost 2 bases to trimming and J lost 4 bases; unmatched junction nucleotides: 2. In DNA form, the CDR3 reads TGTGCCAGCAGTTACGGGGGACAGAATCAGCCCCAGCATTTT. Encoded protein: CASSYGGQNQPQHF.

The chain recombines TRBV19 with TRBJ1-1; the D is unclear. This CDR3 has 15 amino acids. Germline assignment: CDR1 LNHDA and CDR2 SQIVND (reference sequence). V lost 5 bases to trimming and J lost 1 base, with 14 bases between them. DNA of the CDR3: TGTGCCAGTAGTGCCTCCCGGGTTCCGAACACTGAAGCTTTCTTT. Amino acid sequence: CASSASRVPNTEAFF.